This record concerns one T cell receptor beta chain sequence. The sample contains more than one DNA sequence encoding this CDR3. The data belong to a study of blood T cell repertoires in COVID-19. In the study overall: PBMCs, B-cell-depleted T cells, or T cells provided the cDNA or gDNA that made up the material.

Authors' data handling: For nucleated cells, counts were estimated from reference gene primer amplification. TCRdb's copy holds only in-frame clones and misses some; the assay was immunoSEQ multiplex PCR. V and J calls and clone size are those listed in that table; D and trimming were worked out from the DNA. This sample has about 200,000 clones, with around 81% found just once. Enrolled during active infection, Seattle patients were then followed longitudinally. The germline V gene encodes CDR1 MDHEN and CDR2 SYDVKM. V dropped 6 bases and J dropped 5 bases, with 16 bases sitting between them. The CDR3 runs 14 residues.

This TCR came from a man aged 60-69 years with COVID-19, enrolled during active disease. The rearrangement uses TRBV28 and TRBJ1-1; a weak D match, TRBD1 (5 bases). Sequenced sample: peripheral blood. CDR3 nucleotides: TGTGCCAGCAGCCCAGGGCCCCGTGGGACTGAAGCTTTCTTT. Protein: CASSPGPRGTEAFF.